The clone carrying this T cell receptor (beta chain) was recorded only once. Per the authors' pipeline: Amplified reference gene primers provided the basis for estimating nucleated cell counts. Using immunoSEQ multiplex PCR, the repertoire was profiled, and TCRdb retains in-frame clones only, with some absent. V and J calls and clone size come straight from that table; D and trimming were deduced from the DNA. This sample yields about 210,000 clones, of which 80% to 90% are seen a single time; around 1.5% belongs to the top ten. These data are taken from a study of blood T cell repertoires in COVID-19. Overall study context: Acute-phase and convalescent COVID-19 samples originated in the United States, Italy and Spain. Nucleic acid was either cDNA or gDNA, and it came from T cells, B-cell-depleted T cells, or PBMCs.

The TCR comes from a man between 18 and 35 years old with active or convalescent COVID-19. What was sequenced was peripheral blood.

CDR3 DNA sequence: TGTGCCAGCAGCAAAGACAGTCCTAACACTGAAGCTTTCTTT. Translating gives CASSKDSPNTEAFF. The V and J genes are TRBV6-5 and TRBJ1-1; possibly TRBD1 for D (5 bases). Germline CDR1 reads MNHEY; CDR2 reads SVGAGI. The V end was cut by 6 bases, the J end by 2 bases, with 13 bases between. This CDR3 has 14 residues.